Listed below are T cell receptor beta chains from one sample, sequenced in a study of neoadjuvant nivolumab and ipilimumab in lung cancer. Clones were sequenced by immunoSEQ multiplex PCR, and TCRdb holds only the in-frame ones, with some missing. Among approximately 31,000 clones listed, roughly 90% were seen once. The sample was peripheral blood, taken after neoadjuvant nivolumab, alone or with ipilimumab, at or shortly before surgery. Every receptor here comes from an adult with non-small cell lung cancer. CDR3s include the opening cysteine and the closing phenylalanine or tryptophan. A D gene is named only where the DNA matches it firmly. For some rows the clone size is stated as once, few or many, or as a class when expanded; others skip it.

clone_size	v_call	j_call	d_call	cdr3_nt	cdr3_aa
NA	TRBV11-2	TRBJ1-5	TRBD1	TGTGCCAGCAGCCCGGACAGGGGGAGCAATCAGCCCCAGCATTTT	CASSPDRGSNQPQHF
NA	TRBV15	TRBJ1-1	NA	TGTGCCTCTTCCCTGGGGGCGTCGGACACTGAAGCTTTCTTT	CASSLGASDTEAFF
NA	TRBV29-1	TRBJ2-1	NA	TGCACCACAAAATCAGGTTACAATGAGCAGTTCTTC	CTTKSGYNEQFF
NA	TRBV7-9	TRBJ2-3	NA	TGTGCCAGCAGCTTAAGATTGCATACGCAGTATTTT	CASSLRLHTQYF
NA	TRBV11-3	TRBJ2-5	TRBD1	TGTGCCAGCAGCTTATCCCAGGGGGCACAAGAGACCCAGTACTTC	CASSLSQGAQETQYF
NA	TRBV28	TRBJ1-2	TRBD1	TGTGCCAGCAGTTCGGGACAGGGGGCGTTTGGCTATGGCTACACCTTC	CASSSGQGAFGYGYTF
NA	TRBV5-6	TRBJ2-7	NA	TGTGCCAGCAGCTTGGGTCAGGGCGCCTACGAGCAGTACTTC	CASSLGQGAYEQYF
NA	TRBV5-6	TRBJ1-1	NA	TGTGCCAGCAGCCCCACGGGTCGGACGGCAGAAGCTTTCTTT	CASSPTGRTAEAFF
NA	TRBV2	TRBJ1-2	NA	TGTGCCAGCAGGGCCCTCGGTGGCTACACCTTC	CASRALGGYTF
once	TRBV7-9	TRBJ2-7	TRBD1	TGTGCCAGCAGCGGGGTGGACAGGGGTATCGGCTACGAGCAGTACTTC	CASSGVDRGIGYEQYF
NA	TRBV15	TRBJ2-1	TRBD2	TGTGCCACCACCCATGTCGGACTAGCGGGGGCGGGGGGCTCCTACAATGAGCAGTTCTTC	CATTHVGLAGAGGSYNEQFF
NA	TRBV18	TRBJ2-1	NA	TGTGCCAGCTCCCAGATAGAGGGGTCCTACAATGAGCAGTTCTTC	CASSQIEGSYNEQFF
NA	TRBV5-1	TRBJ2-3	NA	TGCGCCAGCAGCTTGGAGGCCACAGATACGCAGTATTTT	CASSLEATDTQYF
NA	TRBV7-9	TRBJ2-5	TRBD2	TGTGCCAGCAGCTTAGAACTAGCGGGATCGGAGACCCAGTACTTC	CASSLELAGSETQYF
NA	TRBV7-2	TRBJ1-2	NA	TGTGCCAGCAGCTTAGGTGGTCGACAACCAATATATGGCTACACCTTC	CASSLGGRQPIYGYTF
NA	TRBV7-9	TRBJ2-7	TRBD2	TGTGCCAGCAGCTTAGGACTAGCGGTCGGCTCCTACGAGCAGTACTTC	CASSLGLAVGSYEQYF
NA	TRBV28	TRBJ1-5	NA	TGTGCAACCGGGAGGGATAGCAATCAGCCCCAGCATTTT	CATGRDSNQPQHF
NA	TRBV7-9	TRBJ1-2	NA	TGTGCCAGCAGCTCACTCCGGGATCCCACCCAAGTATGGGGCTACACCTTC	CASSSLRDPTQVWGYTF
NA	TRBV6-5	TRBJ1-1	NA	TGTGCCAGCAGTCGCCGGGACAAGGGCACTGAAGCTTTCTTT	CASSRRDKGTEAFF
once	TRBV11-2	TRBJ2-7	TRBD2	TGTGCCAGCAGCTCCCCCGGGACTAGCGGAAGTATATCCTACGAGCAGTACTTC	CASSSPGTSGSISYEQYF
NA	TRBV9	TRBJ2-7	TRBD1	TGTGCCAGCAGCGTAGGGACAGGATCTTTTGGTCAGTACTTC	CASSVGTGSFGQYF
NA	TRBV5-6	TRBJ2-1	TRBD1	TGTGCCAGCAGCCCCGGGACAGCTTTAATTATATATGAGCAGTTCTTC	CASSPGTALIIYEQFF
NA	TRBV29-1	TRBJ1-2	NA	TGCAGCGTTGGGGGGGACGGAGCTAACTATGGCTACACCTTC	CSVGGDGANYGYTF
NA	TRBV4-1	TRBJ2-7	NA	TGCGCCAGCAGACGCGTTCAAGACAGTGCCTCCTACGAGCAGTACTTC	CASRRVQDSASYEQYF
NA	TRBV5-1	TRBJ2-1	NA	TGCGCCAGCAGCTTTGGAAGGGCTAGCGCCATAGGTGAGCAGTTCTTC	CASSFGRASAIGEQFF
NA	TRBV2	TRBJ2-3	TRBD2	TGTGCCAGCAGTAACTACCCAGGCGTTTTTGTAGCGGGAGGAGATACGCAGTATTTT	CASSNYPGVFVAGGDTQYF
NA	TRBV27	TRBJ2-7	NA	TGTGCCAGCAGTGAGGTGGGGTCCTACGAGCAGTACTTC	CASSEVGSYEQYF
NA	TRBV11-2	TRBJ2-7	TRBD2	TGTGCCAGCAGCTTAGCGACTCCCCTCTCCCTAGCGGGAGGGCAGGAGCAGTACTTC	CASSLATPLSLAGGQEQYF
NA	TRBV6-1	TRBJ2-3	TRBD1	TGTGCCAGCTGGACTAGGACAGGGGTAGATACGCAGTATTTT	CASWTRTGVDTQYF
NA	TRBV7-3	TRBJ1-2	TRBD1	TGTGCCAGCAGCATGGGACAGGGGGGGAGCTATGGCTACACCTTC	CASSMGQGGSYGYTF
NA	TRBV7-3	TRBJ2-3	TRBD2	TGTGCCAGCAGCTTGGGACTAGCCCACCGGGATACGCAGTATTTT	CASSLGLAHRDTQYF
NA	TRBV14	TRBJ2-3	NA	TGTGCCAGCAGCCAAGAATCCTGGCGCACAGATACGCAGTATTTT	CASSQESWRTDTQYF
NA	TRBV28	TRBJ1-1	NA	TGTGCCGGGAACAGGGACCTTAACACTGAAGCTTTCTTT	CAGNRDLNTEAFF
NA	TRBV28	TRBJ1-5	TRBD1	TGTGCCAGCAGTCCTCAGACAGGGGGCAATCAGCCCCAGCATTTT	CASSPQTGGNQPQHF
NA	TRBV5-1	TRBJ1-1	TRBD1	TGCGCCAGCACCCTTTTACCGACAGGGATGGGGAACACTGAAGCTTTCTTT	CASTLLPTGMGNTEAFF
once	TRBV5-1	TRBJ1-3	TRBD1	TGCGCCAGCAGCTTGGTTGGGGACAGGTTCTCTGGAAACACCATATATTTT	CASSLVGDRFSGNTIYF
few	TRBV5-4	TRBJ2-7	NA	TGTGCCAGCAGCTTGAAAAGAGGGGGGAGGGAAGAGCAGTACTTC	CASSLKRGGREEQYF
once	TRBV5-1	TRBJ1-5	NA	TGCGCCAGCAGCATGACAGGATTTCAGCCCCAGCATTTT	CASSMTGFQPQHF
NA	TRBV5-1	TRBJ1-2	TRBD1	TGCGCCAGCAGCCCGGGGACAGGGACTAATGGCTACACCTTC	CASSPGTGTNGYTF